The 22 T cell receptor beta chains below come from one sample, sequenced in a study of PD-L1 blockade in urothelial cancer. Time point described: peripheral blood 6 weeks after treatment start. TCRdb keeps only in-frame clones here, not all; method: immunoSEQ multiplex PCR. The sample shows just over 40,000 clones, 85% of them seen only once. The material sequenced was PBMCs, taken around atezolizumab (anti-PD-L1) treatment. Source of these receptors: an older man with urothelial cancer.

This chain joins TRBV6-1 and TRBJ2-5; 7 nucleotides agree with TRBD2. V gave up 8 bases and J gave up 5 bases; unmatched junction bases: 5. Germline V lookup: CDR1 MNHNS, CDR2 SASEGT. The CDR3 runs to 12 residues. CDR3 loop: CASRGGLETQYF. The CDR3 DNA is TGTGCCAGCCGGGGAGGGCTGGAGACCCAGTACTTC.

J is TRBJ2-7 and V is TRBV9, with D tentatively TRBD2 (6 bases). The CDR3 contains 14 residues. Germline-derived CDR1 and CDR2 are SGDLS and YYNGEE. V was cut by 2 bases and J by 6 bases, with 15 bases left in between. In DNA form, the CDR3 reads TGTGCCAGCAGCGTCGACCTAGCGTCGTCCGAGCAGTACTTC. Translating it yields CASSVDLASSEQYF.

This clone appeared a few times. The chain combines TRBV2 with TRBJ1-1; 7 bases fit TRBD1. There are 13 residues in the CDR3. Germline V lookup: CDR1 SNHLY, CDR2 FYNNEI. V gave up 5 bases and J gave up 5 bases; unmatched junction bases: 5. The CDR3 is CASSLGGATEAFF. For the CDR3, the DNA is TGTGCCAGCAGTCTAGGGGGCGCGACTGAAGCTTTCTTT. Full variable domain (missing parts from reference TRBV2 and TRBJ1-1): EPEVTQTPSHQVTQMGQEVILRCVPISNHLYFYWYRQILGQKVEFLVSFYNNEISEKSEIFDDQFSVERPDGSNFTLKIRSTKLEDSAMYFCASSLGGATEAFFGQGTRLTVV.

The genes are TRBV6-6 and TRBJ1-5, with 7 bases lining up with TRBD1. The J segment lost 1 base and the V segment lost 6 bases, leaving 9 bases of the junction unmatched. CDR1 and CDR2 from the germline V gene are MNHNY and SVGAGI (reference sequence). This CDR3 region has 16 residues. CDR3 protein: CASSRLQGPSNQPQHF. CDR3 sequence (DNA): TGTGCCAGCAGCCGACTACAGGGGCCCAGCAATCAGCCCCAGCATTTT.

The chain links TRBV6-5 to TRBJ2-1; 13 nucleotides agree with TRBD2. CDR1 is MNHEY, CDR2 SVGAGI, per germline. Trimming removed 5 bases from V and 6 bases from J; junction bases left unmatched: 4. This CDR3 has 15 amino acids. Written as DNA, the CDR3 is TGTGCCAGCAGTGGGACTAGCGGGAACCGCAATGAGCAGTTCTTC. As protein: CASSGTSGNRNEQFF.

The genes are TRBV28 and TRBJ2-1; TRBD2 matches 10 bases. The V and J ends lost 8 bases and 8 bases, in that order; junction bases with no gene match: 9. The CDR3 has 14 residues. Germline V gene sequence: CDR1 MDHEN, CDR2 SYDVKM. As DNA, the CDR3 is TGTGCCAGCCGCCGGGCGGGACTAGCGCATGAGCAGTTCTTC. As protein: CASRRAGLAHEQFF.

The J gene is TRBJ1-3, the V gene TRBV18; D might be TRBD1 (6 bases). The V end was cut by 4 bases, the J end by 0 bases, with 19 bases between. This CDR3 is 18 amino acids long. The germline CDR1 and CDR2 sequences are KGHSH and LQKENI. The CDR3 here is CASSLSTGRASSGNTIYF. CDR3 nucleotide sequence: TGTGCCAGCTCACTTTCCACAGGGAGAGCCTCCTCTGGAAACACCATATATTTT. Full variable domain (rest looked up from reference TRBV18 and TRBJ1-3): NAGVMQNPRHLVRRRGQEARLRCSPMKGHSHVYWYRQLPEEGLKFMVYLQKENIIDESGMPKERFSAEFPKEGPSILRIQQVVRGDSAAYFCASSLSTGRASSGNTIYFGEGSWLTVV.

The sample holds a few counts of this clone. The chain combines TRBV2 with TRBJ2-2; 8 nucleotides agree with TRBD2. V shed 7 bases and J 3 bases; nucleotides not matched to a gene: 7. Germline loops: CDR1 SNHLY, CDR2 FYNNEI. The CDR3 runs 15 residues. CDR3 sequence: CASTPTSVDTGELFF. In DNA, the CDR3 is TGTGCCAGCACCCCGACTAGCGTCGACACCGGGGAGCTGTTTTTT.

The DNA of the CDR3 is TGTGCCAGCAGTTTAGGCAGACTAATCTACGAGCAGTACTTC. Protein product: CASSLGRLIYEQYF. The chain employs TRBV27 and TRBJ2-7; tentative D call: TRBD2 (5 bases). V lost 2 bases and J 3 bases, leaving 11 bases between the germline ends. Germline loops: CDR1 MNHEY, CDR2 SMNVEV (reference sequence). This CDR3 has 14 amino acids.

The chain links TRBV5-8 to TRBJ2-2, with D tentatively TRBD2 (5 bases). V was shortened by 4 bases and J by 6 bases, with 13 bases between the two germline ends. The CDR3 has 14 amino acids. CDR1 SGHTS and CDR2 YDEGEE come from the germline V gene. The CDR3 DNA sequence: TGTGCCAGCAGCCATCGACTACCCCCCGGGGAGCTGTTTTTT. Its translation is CASSHRLPPGELFF.

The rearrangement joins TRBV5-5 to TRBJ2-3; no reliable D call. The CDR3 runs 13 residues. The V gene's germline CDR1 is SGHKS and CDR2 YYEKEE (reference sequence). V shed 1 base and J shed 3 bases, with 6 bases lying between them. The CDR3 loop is CASSLPRTDTQYF. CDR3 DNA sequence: TGTGCCAGCAGCTTGCCGCGTACAGATACGCAGTATTTT.

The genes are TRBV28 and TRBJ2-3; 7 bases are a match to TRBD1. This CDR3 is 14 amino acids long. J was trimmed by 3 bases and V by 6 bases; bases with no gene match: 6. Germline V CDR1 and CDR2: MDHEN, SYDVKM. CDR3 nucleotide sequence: TGTGCCAGCAGCCGAACAGGGGTGACAGATACGCAGTATTTT. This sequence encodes CASSRTGVTDTQYF.

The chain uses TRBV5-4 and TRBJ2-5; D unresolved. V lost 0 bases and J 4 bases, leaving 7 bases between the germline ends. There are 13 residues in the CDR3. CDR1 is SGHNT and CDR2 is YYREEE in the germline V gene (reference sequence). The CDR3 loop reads CASSLGISETQYF. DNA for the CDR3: TGTGCCAGCAGCTTGGGTATATCAGAGACCCAGTACTTC.

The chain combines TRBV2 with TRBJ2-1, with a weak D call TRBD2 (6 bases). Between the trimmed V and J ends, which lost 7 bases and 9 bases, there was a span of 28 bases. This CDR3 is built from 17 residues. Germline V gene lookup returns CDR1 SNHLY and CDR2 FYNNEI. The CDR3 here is CASTDLPNKRVMGEQFF. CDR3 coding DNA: TGTGCCAGCACCGACCTACCTAATAAGCGGGTGATGGGTGAGCAGTTCTTC.

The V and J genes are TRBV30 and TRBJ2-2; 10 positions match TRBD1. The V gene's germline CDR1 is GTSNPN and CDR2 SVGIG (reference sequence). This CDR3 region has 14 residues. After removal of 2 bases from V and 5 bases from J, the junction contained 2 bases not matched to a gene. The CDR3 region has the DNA TGTGCCTGGAGTCCGGACAGGGGGACCGGGGAGCTGTTTTTT. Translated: CAWSPDRGTGELFF.

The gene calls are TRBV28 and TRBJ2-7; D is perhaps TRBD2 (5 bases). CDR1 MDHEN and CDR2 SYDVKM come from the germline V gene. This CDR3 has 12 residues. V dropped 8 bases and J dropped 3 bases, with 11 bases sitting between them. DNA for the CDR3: TGTGCCAGCCGAGAGGGTCGCTACGAGCAGTACTTC. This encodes CASREGRYEQYF.

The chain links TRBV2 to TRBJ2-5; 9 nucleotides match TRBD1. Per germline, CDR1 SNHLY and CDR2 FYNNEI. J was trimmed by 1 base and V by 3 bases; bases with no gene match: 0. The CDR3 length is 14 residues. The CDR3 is CASSEDRGQETQYF. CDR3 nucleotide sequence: TGTGCCAGCAGTGAGGACAGGGGCCAAGAGACCCAGTACTTC. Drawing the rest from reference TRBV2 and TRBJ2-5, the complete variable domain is EPEVTQTPSHQVTQMGQEVILRCVPISNHLYFYWYRQILGQKVEFLVSFYNNEISEKSEIFDDQFSVERPDGSNFTLKIRSTKLEDSAMYFCASSEDRGQETQYFGPGTRLLVL.

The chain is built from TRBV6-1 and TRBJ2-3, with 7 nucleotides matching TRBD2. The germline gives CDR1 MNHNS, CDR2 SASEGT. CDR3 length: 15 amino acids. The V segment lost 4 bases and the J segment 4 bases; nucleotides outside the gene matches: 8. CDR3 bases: TGTGCCAGCAGTGGAAGCCGGGGGGTTTCAGATACGCAGTATTTT. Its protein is CASSGSRGVSDTQYF.

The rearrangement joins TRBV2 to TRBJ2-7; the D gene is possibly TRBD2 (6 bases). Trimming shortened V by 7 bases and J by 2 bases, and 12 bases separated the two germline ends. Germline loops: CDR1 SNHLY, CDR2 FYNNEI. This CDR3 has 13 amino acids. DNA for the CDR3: TGTGCCAGCAAGGCGGGGTTAGCCTACGAGCAGTACTTC. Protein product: CASKAGLAYEQYF.

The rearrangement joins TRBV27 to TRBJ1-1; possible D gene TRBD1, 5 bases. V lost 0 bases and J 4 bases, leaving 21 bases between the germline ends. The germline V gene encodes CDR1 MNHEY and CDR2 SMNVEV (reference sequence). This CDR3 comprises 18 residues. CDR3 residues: CASSLSDVLGAGRTEAFF. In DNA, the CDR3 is TGTGCCAGCAGTTTATCTGATGTTTTGGGCGCAGGGCGCACTGAAGCTTTCTTT.

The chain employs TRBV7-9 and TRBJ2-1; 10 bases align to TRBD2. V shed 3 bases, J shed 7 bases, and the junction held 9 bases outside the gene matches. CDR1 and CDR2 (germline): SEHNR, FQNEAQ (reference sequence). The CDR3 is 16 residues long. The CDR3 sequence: CASSFLAGVYRNEQFF. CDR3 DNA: TGTGCCAGCAGCTTCCTAGCGGGAGTATATCGGAATGAGCAGTTCTTC.

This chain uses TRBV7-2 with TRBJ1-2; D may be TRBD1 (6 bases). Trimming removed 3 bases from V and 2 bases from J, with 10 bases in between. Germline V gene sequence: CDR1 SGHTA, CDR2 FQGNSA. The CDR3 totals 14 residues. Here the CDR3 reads CASSLTGINYGYTF. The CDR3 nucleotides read TGTGCCAGCAGCTTGACAGGAATAAACTATGGCTACACCTTC. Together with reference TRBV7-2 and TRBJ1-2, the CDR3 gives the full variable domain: GAGVSQSPSNKVTEKGKDVELRCDPISGHTALYWYRQSLGQGLEFLIYFQGNSAPDKSGLPSDRFSAERTGGSVSTLTIQRTQQEDSAVYLCASSLTGINYGYTFGSGTRLTVV.